One and the same sample provided the 27 T cell receptor beta chains below, sequenced in a study of blood T cell repertoires in COVID-19. The table came from immunoSEQ multiplex PCR; TCRdb's copy has only in-frame clones and leaves some out. The table lists about 130,000 clones, about 80% of them singletons. The sample comprised peripheral blood. The receptor set was obtained from an elderly woman with acute or convalescent COVID-19.

The J gene is TRBJ1-6, the V gene TRBV6-5, with D unclear. The ends were cut back, 2 bases at V and 6 bases at J, with 11 bases in the middle. The CDR3 loop spans 15 amino acids. CDR1 and CDR2 from the germline V gene are MNHEY and SVGAGI. CDR3 nucleotides: TGTGCCAGCAGTTACGAAGCGGAGGGTAATTCACCCCTCCACTTT. Translated: CASSYEAEGNSPLHF.

The chain has TRBV7-2 and TRBJ1-1; TRBD1 aligns across 7 bases. This CDR3 has 15 amino acids. The junction had 4 bases not matched to a gene; V was cut back by 1 base and J by 2 bases. Germline V gives CDR1 SGHTA, CDR2 FQGNSA. The CDR3 region has the DNA TGTGCCAGCAGCTTAGTGGGGACAGTAAACACTGAAGCTTTCTTT. It specifies CASSLVGTVNTEAFF.

The J gene is TRBJ2-1, the V gene TRBV19; 9 bases are shared with TRBD2. Germline V gives CDR1 LNHDA, CDR2 SQIVND (reference sequence). CDR3 length: 16 residues. Germline trimming cut 5 bases from V and 2 bases from J; bases unmatched to any gene: 7. CDR3 DNA: TGTGCCAGTAGTCGTAGCGGGGGTCAAACCTACAATGAGCAGTTCTTC. Amino acid sequence: CASSRSGGQTYNEQFF.

This chain uses TRBV7-8 with TRBJ1-1, with 11 bases aligning to TRBD1. The germline CDR1 and CDR2 sequences are SGHVS and FQNEAQ. V lost 5 bases to trimming and J lost 6 bases; unmatched junction nucleotides: 8. This CDR3 is built from 15 residues. The chain's CDR3 is CASSLRTGGDPEAFF. The CDR3 DNA sequence: TGTGCCAGCAGCCTAAGGACAGGGGGCGATCCTGAAGCTTTCTTT.

This chain links TRBV9 with TRBJ2-7; D is unclear. Between the trimmed V and J ends, which lost 0 bases and 0 bases, there was a span of 10 bases. The CDR3 spans 15 residues. Germline V gene sequence: CDR1 SGDLS, CDR2 YYNGEE. CDR3 sequence: CASSVGTDFSYEQYF. The DNA of the CDR3 is TGTGCCAGCAGCGTAGGAACAGATTTCTCCTACGAGCAGTACTTC.

The chain employs TRBV5-8 and TRBJ2-5, with 8 positions matching TRBD1. There are 16 residues in the CDR3. The V gene end was trimmed by 1 base and the J gene end by 6 bases; junction bases not matched to a gene: 11. CDR1 is SGHTS and CDR2 is YDEGEE in the germline V gene. The DNA for the CDR3 is TGTGCCAGCAGCTTGCAGTATGGAACAGGGGGGAAGACCCAGTACTTC. It codes for CASSLQYGTGGKTQYF.

This rearrangement joins TRBV7-2 to TRBJ1-5, with 9 bases that match TRBD1. V dropped 4 bases and J dropped 2; count of bases not matched to a gene: 3. The CDR3 is 15 residues long. CDR1 is SGHTA, CDR2 FQGNSA, per germline. CDR3 sequence reads: CASSWDRVGNQPQHF. For the CDR3, the DNA is TGTGCCAGCAGCTGGGACAGGGTGGGCAATCAGCCCCAGCATTTT.

The CDR3 DNA reads TGTGCCAGCAGTAGACAGGGGTATAGCAATCAGCCCCAGCATTTT. As protein: CASSRQGYSNQPQHF. The genes are TRBV11-2 and TRBJ1-5; 8 bases are shared with TRBD1. The V segment lost 6 bases and the J segment 0 bases; nucleotides outside the gene matches: 4. The CDR3 has 15 amino acids. The germline V gene encodes CDR1 SGHAT and CDR2 FQNNGV.

V is TRBV9 and J is TRBJ1-6; 10 bases match TRBD1. Per the germline V gene, CDR1 is SGDLS and CDR2 is YYNGEE. The CDR3 consists of 16 residues. The trim removed 4 bases at V and 7 bases at J, leaving 8 bases unmatched. The CDR3 DNA reads TGTGCCAGCAGCCCCCCCCAGGGACAGGGGAATTCACCCCTCCACTTT. Translated, it gives CASSPPQGQGNSPLHF.

This sequence joins TRBV7-6 and TRBJ1-1, with a weak D call TRBD1 (5 bases). Germline CDR1 SGHVS, CDR2 FNYEAQ. The CDR3 extends over 15 amino acids. Between the trimmed V and J ends, which lost 4 bases and 1 base, there was a span of 13 bases. DNA for the CDR3: TGTGCCAGCAGCTCCATCGTAACAGGGAACACTGAAGCTTTCTTT. Its protein product is CASSSIVTGNTEAFF.

The chain joins TRBV7-9 to TRBJ1-1; D is possibly TRBD1 (5 bases). The CDR3 has 15 residues. Germline V gene sequence: CDR1 SEHNR, CDR2 FQNEAQ (reference sequence). Trimming stripped 0 bases from V and 11 bases from J, with 19 bases between. CDR3 sequence: CASSLALTTPAGAFF. The DNA of the CDR3 is TGTGCCAGCAGCTTAGCCTTAACGACACCAGCAGGGGCTTTCTTT.

This sequence joins TRBV7-5 and TRBJ2-5; the table calls TRBD1, which could not be checked here. TRBV7-5 is classified as a pseudogene. The CDR3 covers 14 residues. The CDR3 spells CARSLGQGEETQYF. CDR3 bases: TGTGCCAGAAGCTTAGGACAGGGGGAAGAGACCCAGTACTTC.

The chain uses TRBV27 and TRBJ1-2; D is unclear. Trimming stripped 3 bases from V and 4 bases from J, with 9 bases between. The CDR3 sequence is 13 residues long. Germline V gene lookup returns CDR1 MNHEY and CDR2 SMNVEV (reference sequence). CDR3 region: CASSFSGSYGYTF. The CDR3 DNA reads as TGTGCCAGCAGTTTCAGTGGGAGCTATGGCTACACCTTC.

The rearrangement joins TRBV4-1 to TRBJ2-5; D remains unclear. The CDR3 has 13 amino acids. In germline, CDR1 is MGHRA, CDR2 YSYEKL. The ends were cut back, 3 bases at V and 6 bases at J, with 11 bases in the middle. As DNA, the CDR3 is TGCGCCAGCAGCCACTTAGATCCTAAGACCCAGTACTTC. It codes for CASSHLDPKTQYF.

The rearrangement uses TRBV2 and TRBJ1-2; 9 bases map to TRBD1. Germline V gene lookup returns CDR1 SNHLY and CDR2 FYNNEI. The V and J ends lost 4 bases and 4 bases, in that order; junction bases with no gene match: 7. The CDR3 spans 15 residues. The CDR3: CASSAGQGLLYGYTF. The CDR3 nucleotides are TGTGCCAGCAGTGCCGGACAGGGGCTGCTCTATGGCTACACCTTC.

V usage is TRBV10-2 and J usage is TRBJ1-5; the match to TRBD1 covers 8 bases. The CDR3 totals 15 residues. From germline, CDR1 is WSHSY and CDR2 SAAADI. With V trimmed by 3 bases and J by 11 bases, 12 bases remained unmatched. CDR3: CASSETGQGGRAQHF. DNA of the CDR3: TGCGCCAGCAGTGAAACCGGACAGGGTGGTAGGGCCCAGCATTTT.

The rearrangement uses TRBV30 and TRBJ2-3; 8 bases line up with TRBD1. Germline V gene lookup returns CDR1 GTSNPN and CDR2 SVGIG (reference sequence). J lost 3 bases, V lost 4 bases, and 6 bases had no gene match. The CDR3 has 14 amino acids. The CDR3 loop reads CAWKRTGRTDTQYF. Here the CDR3 DNA reads TGTGCCTGGAAGCGGACAGGGCGGACAGATACGCAGTATTTT.

This clone was seen only once. The rearrangement joins TRBV7-9 to TRBJ2-7; 9 nucleotides align to TRBD1. Germline assignment: CDR1 SEHNR and CDR2 FQNEAQ (reference sequence). This CDR3 spans 14 amino acids. Losses at the gene ends were 5 bases for V and 7 bases for J; bases not matched to a gene: 9. CDR3 amino acids: CASSRGTGRSEQYF. The CDR3 nucleotides read TGTGCCAGCAGCCGCGGGACAGGGAGGAGTGAGCAGTACTTC.

This sequence joins TRBV7-9 and TRBJ1-2; D gene uncertain. V was clipped by 2 bases and J by 4 bases, with 11 bases between them. This CDR3 spans 14 amino acids. Germline assignment: CDR1 SEHNR and CDR2 FQNEAQ (reference sequence). CDR3 region: CASSLFGVSYGYTF. The CDR3 DNA is TGTGCCAGCAGCTTATTCGGGGTCTCCTATGGCTACACCTTC.

This sequence joins TRBV12-3 or TRBV12-4 and TRBJ1-1; perhaps TRBD1 as D (6 bases). The CDR3 extends over 12 amino acids. The V and J ends lost 6 bases and 4 bases respectively, with 9 bases between them. CDR3 nucleotide sequence: TGTGCCAGCAGCCGGACAGTCACTGAAGCTTTCTTT. This sequence encodes CASSRTVTEAFF.

A few counts support this clone. CDR3 coding DNA: TGTGCCAGCTCACCGAGGAACACTGAAGCTTTCTTT. It codes for CASSPRNTEAFF. This chain links TRBV18 with TRBJ1-1; D gene ambiguous. The CDR3 is 12 residues long. Between the trimmed V and J ends, which lost 3 bases and 1 base, there was a span of 3 bases. CDR1 and CDR2 from the germline V gene are KGHSH and LQKENI. The whole variable domain, remainder taken from reference TRBV18 and TRBJ1-1, is NAGVMQNPRHLVRRRGQEARLRCSPMKGHSHVYWYRQLPEEGLKFMVYLQKENIIDESGMPKERFSAEFPKEGPSILRIQQVVRGDSAAYFCASSPRNTEAFFGQGTRLTVV.

The gene calls are TRBV14 and TRBJ2-7; D is unresolved. V gave up 3 bases and J gave up 3 bases, with 3 bases separating them. Germline V gene sequence: CDR1 SGHDN, CDR2 FVKESK. The CDR3 is made up of 11 amino acids. The CDR3 loop is CASSHSYEQYF. CDR3 sequence (DNA): TGTGCCAGCAGCCACAGCTACGAGCAGTACTTC.

The chain is built from TRBV19 and TRBJ2-1; TRBD1 aligns across 8 bases. The germline CDR1 and CDR2 sequences are LNHDA and SQIVND (reference sequence). V lost 3 bases, J lost 8 bases, and 3 bases stayed unmatched. The CDR3 runs 13 residues. CDR3 loop: CASSIAGGYEQFF. For the CDR3, the DNA is TGTGCCAGTAGTATCGCAGGGGGCTATGAGCAGTTCTTC.

V gene TRBV4-2 combines with J gene TRBJ2-1; 8 nucleotides match TRBD2. The CDR3 runs to 15 residues. After removal of 2 bases from V and 6 bases from J, the junction contained 6 bases not matched to a gene. Germline V gene sequence: CDR1 LGHNA, CDR2 YNFKEQ. The CDR3 region is CASSQSLAGFNEQFF. DNA of the CDR3: TGTGCCAGCAGCCAAAGCCTAGCGGGCTTCAATGAGCAGTTCTTC.

The V call is TRBV5-1, the J call TRBJ1-2; maybe TRBD1 (6 bases). Per germline, CDR1 SGHRS and CDR2 YFSETQ. Trimming took 7 bases from V and 4 from J, leaving 20 bases between them. The CDR3 spans 15 residues. This CDR3 reads CASSPAPTRGYGYTF. The CDR3 nucleotides read TGCGCCAGCTCCCCGGCACCCACCAGGGGCTATGGCTACACCTTC.

This clone has just one count. V and J are TRBV5-5 and TRBJ2-7; 10 bases match TRBD1. Germline assignment: CDR1 SGHKS and CDR2 YYEKEE (reference sequence). Trimming removed 4 bases from V and 4 bases from J; junction bases left unmatched: 8. CDR3 length: 15 amino acids. The CDR3, as DNA: TGTGCCAGCAGCACCATGACAGGGGGCACGTACGAGCAGTACTTC. Amino acids: CASSTMTGGTYEQYF.

This clone was counted only a few times. The chain links TRBV7-3 to TRBJ2-7, with TRBD1 matching 8 bases. The length of the CDR3 is 16 residues. Germline CDR1 is SGHTA and CDR2 is FQGTGA. V lost 1 base and J lost 6; bases outside the gene matches: 11. CDR3 loop: CASSLSPTGVRGEQYF. CDR3 DNA: TGTGCCAGCAGCTTAAGCCCGACAGGGGTACGTGGCGAGCAGTACTTC.